What follows are 2 T cell receptor beta chains derived from one specimen sequenced in a study of T-cell reconstitution after alpha-beta-depleted transplantation in children. Unique molecular identifiers were built into the TCRbeta library. TCRdb reprocessed the PCR reads via MiXCR and lists one record per CDR3 protein. The table has approximately 250,000 distinct CDR3 sequences, 9.7% seen once. The sample here was PBMCs from the stem cell graft donor, taken from the stem cell graft. The receptors shown here come from a human donor who donated a stem cell graft to a child with SCID.

This clonotype came up many times. The CDR3 sequence: CASTLGGARNQPQHF. In DNA form, the CDR3 reads TGTGCCAGCACCCTAGGGGGGGCCCGCAATCAGCCCCAGCATTTT. The V gene is TRBV28, the J gene TRBJ1-5, with D possibly TRBD1 on 6 matching bases. V dropped 7 bases and J dropped 2 bases, with 15 bases sitting between them. The CDR3 totals 15 residues. Germline assignment: CDR1 MDHEN and CDR2 SYDVKM.

This clonotype has ten or more counts. V and J are TRBV6-5 and TRBJ2-5; 9 positions agree with TRBD1. Germline trimming cut 2 bases from V and 5 bases from J; bases unmatched to any gene: 9. The CDR3 has 16 amino acids. The germline V gene has CDR1 MNHEY and CDR2 SVGAGI. The CDR3 protein is CASSYGGGDREETQYF. CDR3 DNA: TGTGCCAGCAGTTACGGTGGTGGGGACAGGGAGGAGACCCAGTACTTC.